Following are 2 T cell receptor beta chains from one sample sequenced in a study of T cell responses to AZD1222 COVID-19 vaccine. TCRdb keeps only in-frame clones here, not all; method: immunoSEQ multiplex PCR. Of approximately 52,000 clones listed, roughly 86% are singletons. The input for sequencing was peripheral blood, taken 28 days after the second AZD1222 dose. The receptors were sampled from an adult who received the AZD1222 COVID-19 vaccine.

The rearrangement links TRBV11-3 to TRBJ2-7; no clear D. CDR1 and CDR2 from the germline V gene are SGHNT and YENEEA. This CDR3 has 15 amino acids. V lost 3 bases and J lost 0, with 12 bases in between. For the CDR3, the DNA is TGTGCCAGCAGCTTCGGACCATTCCCCTCCTACGAGCAGTACTTC. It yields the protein CASSFGPFPSYEQYF. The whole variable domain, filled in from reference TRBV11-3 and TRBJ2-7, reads EAGVVQSPRYKIIEKKQPVAFWCNPISGHNTLYWYLQNLGQGPELLIRYENEEAVDDSQLPKDRFSAERLKGVDSTLKIQPAELGDSAVYLCASSFGPFPSYEQYFGPGTRLTVT.

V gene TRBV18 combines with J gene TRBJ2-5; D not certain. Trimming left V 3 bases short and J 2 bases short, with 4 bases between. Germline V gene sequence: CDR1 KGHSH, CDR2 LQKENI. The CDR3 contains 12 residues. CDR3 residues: CASSPGQETQYF. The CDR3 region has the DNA TGTGCCAGCTCACCGGGGCAAGAGACCCAGTACTTC. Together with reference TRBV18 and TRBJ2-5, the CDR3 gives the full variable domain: NAGVMQNPRHLVRRRGQEARLRCSPMKGHSHVYWYRQLPEEGLKFMVYLQKENIIDESGMPKERFSAEFPKEGPSILRIQQVVRGDSAAYFCASSPGQETQYFGPGTRLLVL.